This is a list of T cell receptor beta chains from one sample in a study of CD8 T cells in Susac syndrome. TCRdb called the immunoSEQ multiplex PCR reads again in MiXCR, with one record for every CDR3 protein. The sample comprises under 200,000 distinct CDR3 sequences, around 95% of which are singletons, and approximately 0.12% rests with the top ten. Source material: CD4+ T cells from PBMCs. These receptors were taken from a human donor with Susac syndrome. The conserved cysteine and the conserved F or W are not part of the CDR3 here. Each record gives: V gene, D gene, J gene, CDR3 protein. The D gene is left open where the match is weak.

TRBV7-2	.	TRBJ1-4	ASSSQGNEKLF
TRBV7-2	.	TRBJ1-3	ASSTTGSGNTIY
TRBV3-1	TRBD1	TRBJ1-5	ASSQGQRNQPQH
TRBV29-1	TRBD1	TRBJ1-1	SVVGQMNTEAF
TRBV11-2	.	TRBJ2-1	ASSLIRTGVHEQF
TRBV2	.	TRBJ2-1	ASKGSSSYNEQF
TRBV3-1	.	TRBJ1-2	ASSHPDRQYGYT
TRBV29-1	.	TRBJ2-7	SAGGGSYEQY
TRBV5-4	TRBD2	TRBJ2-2	ASSLVGLAGGQNTGELF
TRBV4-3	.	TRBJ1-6	ASSQDPGMNSPLH
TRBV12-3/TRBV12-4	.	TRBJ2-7	ASRTGGAYEQY
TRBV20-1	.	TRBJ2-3	SARGATDTQY
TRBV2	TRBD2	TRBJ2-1	ASRAGTISSYNEQF
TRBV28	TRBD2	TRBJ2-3	ASRPGGGDTQY
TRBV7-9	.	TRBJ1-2	ASSVGSGGYT
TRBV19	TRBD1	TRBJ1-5	ASRQGAGGQPQH
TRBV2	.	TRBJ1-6	ASSETRAY
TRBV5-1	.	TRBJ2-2	ASSGLQGNTGELF
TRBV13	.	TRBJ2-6	ATLNRDSGANVLT
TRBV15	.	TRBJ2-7	ATSRDRRPRIVVEQY
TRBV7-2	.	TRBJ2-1	ASSLTDYNEQF
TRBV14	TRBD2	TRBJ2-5	ASSPRASGQETQY
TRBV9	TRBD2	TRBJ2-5	ASSLGTSGPLGTQY
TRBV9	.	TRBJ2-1	ASSVGPSAKNNEQF
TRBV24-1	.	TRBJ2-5	ATSDYGAEETQY
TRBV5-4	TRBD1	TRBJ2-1	ASSFDRGAGEQF
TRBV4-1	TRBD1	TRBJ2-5	ASSQPTGVLQETQY
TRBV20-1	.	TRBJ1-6	SANHRGSPLH
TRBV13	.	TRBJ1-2	ASSLGPVFGPEDT
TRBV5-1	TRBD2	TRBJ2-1	ASSFIPLAGGRSDEQF
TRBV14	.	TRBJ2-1	ASSQGQTWGASYNEQF
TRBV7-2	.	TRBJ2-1	ASSLGTNEQF
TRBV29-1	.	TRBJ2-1	SVDETGRGQF
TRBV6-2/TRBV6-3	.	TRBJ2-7	ASIGSGAYEQY
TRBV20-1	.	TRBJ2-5	SARDWGPQETQY
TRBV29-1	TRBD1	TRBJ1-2	SALGPRDRVYGYT
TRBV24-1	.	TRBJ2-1	ATSDFRYEQF
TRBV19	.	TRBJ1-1	ASSRQRFGEAF
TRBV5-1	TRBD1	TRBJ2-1	ASGTGDSNEQF
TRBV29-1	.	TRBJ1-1	SVGRTLNTEAF
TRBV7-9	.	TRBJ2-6	ASSLSSGFSGANVLT
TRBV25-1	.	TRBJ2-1	ASSQTPGSNEQF
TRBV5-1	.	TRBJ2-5	ASSWTSDQETQY
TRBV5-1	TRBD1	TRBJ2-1	ASRAGGREQF